Many counts were recorded for the clone carrying this T cell receptor beta chain. Its antigen is unidentified. The data were taken from a study of T cells in Graves' hyperthyroidism and ophthalmopathy. Whole-study results and caveats: Researchers found most expanded thyroid clonotypes above 0.001 in blood as well.

RNA transcripts yielded amplified TCR beta CDR3 regions. TCR CDR3 regions were first amplified by RT-PCR with HTBI primers. TCRdb itself ran the multiplex PCR reads through MiXCR, one entry per CDR3 protein. The table shows roughly 380,000 distinct CDR3 sequences, with about 19% occurring only once. Investigators excluded patients with uncontrolled infection, other autoimmune disease, pregnancy or lactation. The CDR3 runs to 16 residues. Deletions cut 5 bases from V and 1 base from J, with 18 bases between. The germline V gene has CDR1 MNHEY and CDR2 SVGEGT. This sequence joins TRBV6-2 or TRBV6-3 and TRBJ2-7, with D perhaps matching TRBD1 or TRBD2 (5 bases each). Sequencing was done on a sample of blood. This TCR came from a woman between 18 and 30 years old with Graves' hyperthyroidism. This chain's CDR3 is CASSTPDNSGSYEQYF. DNA for the CDR3: TGTGCCAGCAGTACCCCGGACAACTCGGGGTCCTACGAGCAGTACTTC.